A single T cell receptor beta chain is shown here with its context. What it recognizes is unknown. TCR beta CDR3 region amplification was performed from RNA transcripts. RT-PCR in the first round (using the HTBI primer set) targeted the TCR CDR3. MiXCR was run by TCRdb on the multiplex PCR reads, yielding one entry per CDR3 protein. The repertoire has roughly 96,000 distinct CDR3 sequences, roughly half of them found once; the top ten carry 27%. The data belong to a study of T cells in Graves' hyperthyroidism and ophthalmopathy. Study-wide points: A 13 V-J signature model discriminated ophthalmopathy versus stable hyperthyroidism.

Sequences were obtained from blood. The origin of this receptor is a woman aged 40 to 50 with Graves' hyperthyroidism.

The CDR3 DNA sequence: TGTGCCAGCAGCCAAGCCCCGGGACAGGGAGAGACCCAGTACTTC. This gives the protein CASSQAPGQGETQYF. The chain couples TRBV14 to TRBJ2-5, with TRBD1 matching over 9 bases. Germline loops: CDR1 SGHDN, CDR2 FVKESK. The CDR3 length is 15 residues. Trimming at V came to 1 base and at J to 4 bases, leaving 4 bases not matched to a gene.